This is a list of T cell receptor beta chains from one sample in a study of blood T cell repertoires in COVID-19. The repertoire was sequenced with immunoSEQ multiplex PCR; TCRdb's copy has only in-frame clones and lacks some. The sample yields approximately 170,000 clones, 84% seen once. The specimen was peripheral blood. The receptors were sampled from an older woman with COVID-19, enrolled during active disease. The CDR3 runs from the conserved cysteine through the conserved F or W.

>TRBJ2-7|TRBV15
CATSTMRQGSYEQYF
>TRBJ2-2|TRBV18
CASSPLSTGELFF
>TRBJ2-3|TRBV10-3
CAISDGARTATDTQYF
>TRBJ1-6|TRBV27
CASSLLAGGSPLHF
>TRBJ2-1|TRBV29-1
CSAGTSGSEFF
>TRBJ1-2|TRBV3-1/TRBV3-2
CASSYRGESRGYTF
>TRBJ2-7|TRBV6-5
CASSYSGTGGGEQYF
>TRBJ1-5|TRBV7-2
CASSWTRLQPQHF
>TRBJ1-6|TRBV30
CAWTSKSSYNSPLHF
>TRBJ1-2|TRBV5-1
CASSRIDRDYYGYTF
>TRBJ2-3|TRBV29-1
CSVLDYRRVDTQYF
>TRBJ2-3|TRBV5-1
CASSPTSGGARPDTQYF
>TRBJ1-6|TRBV4-1
CASSQVRGSPLHF
>TRBJ1-4|TRBV6-5
CASTPTGVNEKLFF
>TRBJ1-1|TRBV28
CASSLDREDMNTEAFF
>TRBJ1-6|TRBV20-1
CSASRDSNDSPLHF